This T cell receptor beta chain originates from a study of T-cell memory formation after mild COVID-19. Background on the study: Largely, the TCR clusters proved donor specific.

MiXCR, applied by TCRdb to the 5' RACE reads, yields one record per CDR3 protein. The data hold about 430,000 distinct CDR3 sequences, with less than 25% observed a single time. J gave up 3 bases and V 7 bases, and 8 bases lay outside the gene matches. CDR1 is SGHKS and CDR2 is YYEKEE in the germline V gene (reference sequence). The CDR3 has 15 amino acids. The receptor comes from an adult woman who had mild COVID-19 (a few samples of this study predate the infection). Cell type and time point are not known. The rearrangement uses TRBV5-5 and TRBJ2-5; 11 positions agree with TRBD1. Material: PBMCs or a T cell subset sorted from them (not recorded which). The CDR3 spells CASWRGTGGKETQYF. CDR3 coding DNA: TGTGCCAGCTGGAGGGGGACAGGGGGAAAAGAGACCCAGTACTTC.